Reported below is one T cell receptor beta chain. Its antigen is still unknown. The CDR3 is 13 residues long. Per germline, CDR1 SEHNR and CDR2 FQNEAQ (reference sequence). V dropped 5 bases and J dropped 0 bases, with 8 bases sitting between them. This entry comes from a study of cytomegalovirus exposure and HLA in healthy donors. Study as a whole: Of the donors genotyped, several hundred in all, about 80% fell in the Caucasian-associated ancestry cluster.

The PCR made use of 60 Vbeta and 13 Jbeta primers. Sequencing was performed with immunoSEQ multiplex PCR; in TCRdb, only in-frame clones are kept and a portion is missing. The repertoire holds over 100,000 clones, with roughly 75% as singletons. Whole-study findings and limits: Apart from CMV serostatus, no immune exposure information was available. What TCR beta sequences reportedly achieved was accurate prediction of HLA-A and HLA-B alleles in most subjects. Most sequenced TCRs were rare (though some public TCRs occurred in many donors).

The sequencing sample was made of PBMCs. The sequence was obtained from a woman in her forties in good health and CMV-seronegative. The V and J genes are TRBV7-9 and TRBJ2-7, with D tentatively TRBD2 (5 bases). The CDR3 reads CASSPGISYEQYF. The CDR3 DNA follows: TGTGCCAGCAGCCCGGGAATCTCCTACGAGCAGTACTTC.